Following are 21 T cell receptor beta chains from one sample sequenced in a study of tumor-infiltrating lymphocytes in primary liver carcinoma. Using a constant-region primer together with ProtoScript II reverse transcriptase, TCR beta cDNA was made from 450 to 600 ng of total RNA. Slightly modified ARM-PCR with three nested multiplex PCR rounds yielded TCR beta libraries. TRBV1-TRBV30 forward and Cbeta reverse primers drove the first two approximately 10-cycle rounds. Using its own MiXCR run on the multiplex PCR reads, TCRdb lists one record per CDR3 protein. The table records about 180,000 distinct CDR3 sequences, over 50% of them present only once. The source of the blood RNA was unsorted whole blood, and germline DNA was extracted as well. The sequencing sample was made of peripheral blood. The receptor source for this set is a man aged 35-49 years with primary liver carcinoma and hepatitis B virus infection.

This chain uses TRBV4-1 with TRBJ1-2, with no clear D. V lost 4 bases to trimming and J lost 0 bases, with 15 bases between them. Per germline, CDR1 MGHRA and CDR2 YSYEKL. This CDR3 spans 16 amino acids. The CDR3 reads CASSPMGFSPNYGYTF. CDR3 nucleotides: TGCGCCAGCAGCCCAATGGGGTTTTCCCCTAACTATGGCTACACCTTC.

On this clonotype itself: An end of the junction does not agree with germline; a read error may underlie this. The chain is built from TRBV24-1 and TRBJ2-5, with TRBD1 matching 7 bases. The CDR3 covers 16 residues. Germline CDR1 and CDR2: KGHDR and SFDVKD. The CDR3 reads CDTSDSRRDSQETQYF. The CDR3 DNA sequence: TGTGACACCAGTGATTCACGCCGGGACAGCCAAGAGACCCAGTACTTC.

Note on this clonotype: In this CDR3 the conserved last residue, phenylalanine or tryptophan, is missing, so a read error is likely. The DNA is left out, because the CDR3 cannot be placed on it with certainty; the CDR3 is given as TCRdb lists it. The V call is TRBV11-2, the J call TRBJ2-1; TRBD1 reflects the table's D call only, with no check against the DNA. The CDR3 is 15 amino acids in total, end residues counted. Germline V gives CDR1 SGHAT, CDR2 FQNNGV. This CDR3 reads CASSWGGSSYNEQFL.

Note on this clonotype: One end of the junction varies from germline; a read error may be responsible. The chain is built from TRBV11-3 and TRBJ2-1; D possibly corresponds to TRBD2 (6 bases). There are 14 residues in the CDR3. From germline, CDR1 is SGHNT and CDR2 YENEEA. CDR3 DNA: TGTGCCAGCAGCTCGGGGGACTCAAACGATGAGGAGTTCTTC. This encodes CASSSGDSNDEEFF. The whole variable domain, filled in from reference TRBV11-3 and TRBJ2-1, reads EAGVVQSPRYKIIEKKQPVAFWCNPISGHNTLYWYLQNLGQGPELLIRYENEEAVDDSQLPKDRFSAERLKGVDSTLKIQPAELGDSAVYLCASSSGDSNDEEFFGPGTRLTVL.

This clonotype has a count of ten or more. The chain combines TRBV29-1 with TRBJ2-5; possible D gene TRBD2, 6 bases. CDR1 SQVTM and CDR2 ANQGSEA come from the germline V gene. This CDR3 has 14 amino acids. V lost 3 bases, J lost 5 bases, and 16 bases lay in between. DNA of the CDR3: TGCAGCGTTGATCGGGACTCCTGGGTGGAGACCCAGTACTTC. Amino acid sequence: CSVDRDSWVETQYF.

This clonotype has just a few counts. The chain is built from TRBV4-2 and TRBJ2-5, with 11 bases identical to TRBD2. There are 15 residues in the CDR3. V was clipped by 4 bases and J by 4 bases; unmatched bases: 5. Germline V gene lookup returns CDR1 LGHNA and CDR2 YNFKEQ. The CDR3 region has the DNA TGTGCCAGCAGCCGAGGGACTAGCGGAGGAGAGACCCAGTACTTC. Protein product: CASSRGTSGGETQYF.

The rearrangement uses TRBV10-1 and TRBJ2-7, with 7 bases that match TRBD1. The length of the CDR3 is 12 residues. V lost 4 bases, J lost 3 bases, and 0 bases stayed unmatched. Germline-derived CDR1 and CDR2 are WNHNN and SYGVQD (reference sequence). DNA for the CDR3: TGCGCCAGCAGTGGACAGGGCTACGAGCAGTACTTC. It specifies CASSGQGYEQYF.

This clonotype was counted a few times. CDR3 sequence: CASSLGRNSGNTIYF. Written as DNA, the CDR3 is TGTGCCAGCAGCCTGGGACGGAACTCTGGAAACACCATATATTTT. The J gene is TRBJ1-3, the V gene TRBV5-6; possibly TRBD1 for D (5 bases). V lost 4 bases to trimming and J lost 0 bases, with 11 bases between them. Germline V gives CDR1 SGHDT, CDR2 YYEEEE. This CDR3 has 15 amino acids.

As regards this clonotype: The missing conserved phenylalanine or tryptophan at the end of this CDR3 makes a read error likely. It is unclear where the CDR3 begins or ends on the DNA, so no DNA is shown, and the CDR3 is as TCRdb lists it. The V call is TRBV11-2, the J call TRBJ2-7. Per germline, CDR1 SGHAT and CDR2 FQNNGV. The CDR3 spans 14 amino acids, including both terminal residues. CDR3 residues: CAGSLADGAYERYL.

The genes are TRBV10-3 and TRBJ2-1; 7 nucleotides agree with TRBD2. The CDR3 runs 15 residues. The germline CDR1 and CDR2 sequences are ENHRY and SYGVKD. Unmatched junction bases numbered 15, after V lost 3 bases and J lost 13 bases. CDR3 in amino acids: CAISDPTAGEGYQFF. CDR3 DNA sequence: TGTGCCATCAGTGACCCCACGGCGGGGGAGGGGTATCAGTTCTTC.

This clonotype turned up a few times. The V and J genes are TRBV6-5 and TRBJ1-2; the D gene is possibly TRBD1 (5 bases). Germline CDR1 is MNHEY and CDR2 is SVGAGI. V lost 6 bases, J lost 7 bases, and 12 bases lay in between. The CDR3 runs 12 residues. The CDR3 nucleotides read TGTGCCAGCAGCCCCGGGGGGTTTGGCTACACCTTC. Translation gives CASSPGGFGYTF.

The rearrangement links TRBV7-6 to TRBJ1-6; 10 positions match TRBD1. The J segment lost 7 bases and the V segment lost 4 bases, leaving 10 bases of the junction unmatched. Germline CDR1 and CDR2: SGHVS and FNYEAQ. The CDR3 runs 17 residues. CDR3 sequence reads: CASSSGVGQGGNSPLHF. The CDR3 DNA sequence: TGTGCCAGCAGCTCGGGAGTCGGACAGGGGGGGAATTCACCCCTCCACTTT.

A remark on this clonotype: The junction and the germline gene differ at one end; a read error may be behind it. The chain recombines TRBV11-2 with TRBJ2-7; 7 bases are a match to TRBD2. Germline-derived CDR1 and CDR2 are SGHAT and FQNNGV. The CDR3 totals 16 residues. The CDR3 protein is CASSFLCERGAYEQHF. The CDR3 region has the DNA TGTGCCAGCAGCTTTCTTTGCGAGCGGGGAGCCTACGAGCAGCACTTC.

As to this clonotype: An end of the junction does not agree with germline; a read error may underlie this. J is TRBJ2-7 and V is TRBV11-2; perhaps TRBD1 as D (6 bases). Germline V gene data show CDR1 as SGHAT and CDR2 as FQNNGV. CDR3 length: 16 amino acids. The chain's CDR3 is CTSSLGGGAGLTEQYF. The CDR3, as DNA: TGTACCAGTAGCTTAGGGGGTGGTGCAGGACTGACCGAACAGTACTTC.

The chain uses TRBV7-9 and TRBJ2-3; 11 nucleotides line up with TRBD1. The CDR3 runs 16 residues. V lost 3 bases to trimming and J lost 3 bases; unmatched junction nucleotides: 5. Germline V gene data show CDR1 as SEHNR and CDR2 as FQNEAQ (reference sequence). The CDR3 region has the DNA TGTGCCAGCAGCTTGTCCGGGACAGGGGGAACAGATACGCAGTATTTT. It yields the protein CASSLSGTGGTDTQYF.

This chain joins TRBV6-5 and TRBJ2-2; 9 bases align to TRBD2. The V gene end was trimmed by 3 bases and the J gene end by 4 bases; junction bases not matched to a gene: 18. The CDR3 sequence is 20 residues long. Germline CDR1 reads MNHEY; CDR2 reads SVGAGI. CDR3 protein: CASSYSKGVLAGEITGELFF. The CDR3 DNA is TGTGCCAGCAGTTATTCCAAAGGGGTGTTAGCGGGAGAAATCACCGGGGAGCTGTTTTTT.

On this clonotype itself: At one end the junction does not follow the germline gene, possibly because of a read error. The chain joins TRBV12-3 or TRBV12-4 to TRBJ2-5; D remains unclear. CDR3 length: 15 residues. The CDR3: CVSSTYPGSEETQYF. DNA for the CDR3: TGTGTCAGCAGCACCTACCCCGGAAGCGAAGAGACCCAGTACTTC.

On this clonotype itself: The CDR3 end shows no conserved phenylalanine or tryptophan, and so a read error is likely. The J gene is TRBJ2-1, the V gene TRBV11-1; 9 bases match TRBD2. The germline V gene has CDR1 SGHAT and CDR2 FQDESV (reference sequence). This CDR3 is built from 15 residues. CDR3 protein: CANSLSGSRYNEQFL. The CDR3 bases are TGTGCCAACAGCCTTAGCGGGAGTAGGTACAATGAGCAGTTCCTC.

Remarks on this clonotype: One end of the junction varies from germline; a read error may be responsible. The gene calls are TRBV6-6 and TRBJ1-5; TRBD1 is a possible D gene (5 bases). The CDR3 consists of 14 residues. The germline V gene has CDR1 MNHNY and CDR2 SVGAGI (reference sequence). CDR3 protein: CASSRDGSSQPQHF. The DNA of the CDR3 is TGTGCCAGCAGTCGGGACGGTAGCAGTCAGCCCCAGCATTTT.

Comment on this clonotype: The CDR3 carries no conserved terminal phenylalanine or tryptophan, so it likely arises from a read error. The J gene is TRBJ2-4, the V gene TRBV11-2; weak D call: TRBD1 (6 bases). Germline-derived CDR1 and CDR2 are SGHAT and FQNNGV. The CDR3 contains 16 residues. V dropped 8 bases and J dropped 9 bases, with 26 bases sitting between them. CDR3 in DNA: TGTGCCAGCGGCCAGGGGCGCCTCTCTTTAGGGGGCATTCAGTACTAC. This codes for CASGQGRLSLGGIQYY.

Details on this clonotype: An end of the junction differs from the germline gene, which may be a read error. This rearrangement joins TRBV29-1 to TRBJ1-1; no reliable D call. CDR3 length: 12 residues. Germline V gene data show CDR1 as SQVTM and CDR2 as ANQGSEA. CDR3 in amino acids: CNVEAPDTEAFF. CDR3 sequence (DNA): TGCAACGTTGAAGCACCGGATACTGAGGCTTTCTTT.